These T cell receptor beta chains were read from a single sample in a study of healthy donors' naive CD4 and CD8 T cells. TCRdb reprocessed the reads via MiXCR and lists one record per CDR3 protein. The sample lists about 180,000 distinct CDR3 sequences; about four fifths were seen once. The source material was naive CD4+ and CD8+ T cells sorted from blood, pooled from several donors. The receptors derive from a pool of human donors in good health; the sample pools cells from several healthy donors. CDR3s include the opening cysteine and the closing phenylalanine or tryptophan. D genes are given only for firm matches. Clone size is not always given. Where it is, it says once, few, many or a class for expanded clones.

CDR3aa: CASSIDREGYSNQPQHF; CDR3nt: TGTGCCAGTAGTATAGATCGGGAGGGCTATAGCAATCAGCCCCAGCATTTT; v_gene: TRBV19; abundance: NA; d_gene: NA; len: 17; j_gene: TRBJ1-5
CDR3aa: CASTDRGGETQYF; CDR3nt: TGTGCCAGCACAGACAGGGGCGGAGAGACCCAGTACTTC; v_gene: TRBV6-6; abundance: NA; d_gene: TRBD1; len: 13; j_gene: TRBJ2-5
CDR3aa: CASSFSGQEYGYTF; CDR3nt: TGTGCCAGCAGCTTTTCAGGACAGGAGTATGGCTACACCTTC; v_gene: TRBV5-1; abundance: NA; d_gene: TRBD1; len: 14; j_gene: TRBJ1-2
CDR3aa: CASSYSPGTGGYTF; CDR3nt: TGTGCCAGCAGTTACTCCCCCGGGACAGGTGGCTACACCTTC; v_gene: TRBV6-2/TRBV6-3; abundance: NA; d_gene: TRBD1; len: 14; j_gene: TRBJ1-2
CDR3aa: CASSFLFSFLRDRSRRAQAFF; CDR3nt: TGTGCCAGCAGTTTCCTATTCTCCTTCCTCCGGGACAGGAGCCGCCGGGCCCAAGCTTTCTTT; v_gene: TRBV27; abundance: NA; d_gene: TRBD1; len: 21; j_gene: TRBJ1-1
CDR3aa: CASSLGDSSPETQYF; CDR3nt: TGCGCCAGCAGCTTGGGAGACAGTAGTCCGGAGACCCAGTACTTC; v_gene: TRBV5-1; abundance: NA; d_gene: NA; len: 15; j_gene: TRBJ2-5
CDR3aa: CASTQRTISNTGELFF; CDR3nt: TGTGCCAGCACCCAGAGGACTATATCGAACACCGGGGAGCTGTTTTTT; v_gene: TRBV6-2/TRBV6-3; abundance: NA; d_gene: NA; len: 16; j_gene: TRBJ2-2
CDR3aa: CSVYRDSSYEQYF; CDR3nt: TGCAGCGTGTACCGGGACAGCTCCTACGAGCAGTACTTC; v_gene: TRBV29-1; abundance: once; d_gene: TRBD1; len: 13; j_gene: TRBJ2-7
CDR3aa: CSAGTGKVDEQYF; CDR3nt: TGCAGTGCTGGGACAGGGAAGGTCGACGAGCAGTACTTC; v_gene: TRBV20-1; abundance: NA; d_gene: TRBD1; len: 13; j_gene: TRBJ2-7
CDR3aa: CASSLGRNSPLHF; CDR3nt: TGTGCCAGCAGCTTAGGACGTAATTCACCCCTCCACTTT; v_gene: TRBV11-3; abundance: once; d_gene: NA; len: 13; j_gene: TRBJ1-6
CDR3aa: CSVRDRDRDEQYF; CDR3nt: TGCAGCGTCCGGGACAGGGACAGGGACGAGCAGTACTTC; v_gene: TRBV29-1; abundance: NA; d_gene: TRBD1; len: 13; j_gene: TRBJ2-7
CDR3aa: CAIGRRGAPGDTQYF; CDR3nt: TGTGCCATCGGGCGGCGGGGGGCGCCTGGGGATACGCAGTATTTT; v_gene: TRBV6-1; abundance: NA; d_gene: TRBD2; len: 15; j_gene: TRBJ2-3
CDR3aa: CASSHPQSNYEQYF; CDR3nt: TGTGCCAGCAGCCACCCCCAGAGCAACTACGAGCAGTACTTC; v_gene: TRBV14; abundance: NA; d_gene: NA; len: 14; j_gene: TRBJ2-7
CDR3aa: CASSLALGQHNYGYTF; CDR3nt: TGTGCCAGCAGCTTAGCGCTTGGGCAGCATAACTATGGCTACACCTTC; v_gene: TRBV7-2; abundance: NA; d_gene: NA; len: 16; j_gene: TRBJ1-2
CDR3aa: CASSRLPPGTGGGSSYEQYF; CDR3nt: TGTGCCAGCAGCCGCCTACCTCCCGGGACAGGGGGCGGAAGCTCCTACGAGCAGTACTTC; v_gene: TRBV6-6; abundance: NA; d_gene: TRBD1; len: 20; j_gene: TRBJ2-7
CDR3aa: CSVESGTDTQYF; CDR3nt: TGCAGCGTTGAATCGGGCACAGATACGCAGTATTTT; v_gene: TRBV29-1; abundance: NA; d_gene: NA; len: 12; j_gene: TRBJ2-3
CDR3aa: CASSLFRRSLDGYTF; CDR3nt: TGTGCCAGCAGCTTATTTAGGAGATCGTTGGATGGCTACACCTTC; v_gene: TRBV13; abundance: NA; d_gene: NA; len: 15; j_gene: TRBJ1-2
CDR3aa: CASSLDRGDTEAFF; CDR3nt: TGCGCCAGCAGTCTAGACAGGGGGGACACTGAAGCTTTCTTT; v_gene: TRBV5-1; abundance: NA; d_gene: TRBD1; len: 14; j_gene: TRBJ1-1
CDR3aa: CASSGDRGPAGYTEAFF; CDR3nt: TGTGCCAGCAGTGGCGACAGGGGGCCTGCGGGGTACACTGAAGCTTTCTTT; v_gene: TRBV6-1; abundance: few; d_gene: TRBD1; len: 17; j_gene: TRBJ1-1
CDR3aa: CSQQLAGLDTQYF; CDR3nt: TGCAGTCAACAGCTAGCGGGACTTGATACGCAGTATTTT; v_gene: TRBV20-1; abundance: NA; d_gene: TRBD2; len: 13; j_gene: TRBJ2-3
CDR3aa: CASSLAGTGNTIYF; CDR3nt: TGTGCCAGCAGCTTAGCAGGGACTGGAAACACCATATATTTT; v_gene: TRBV7-2; abundance: NA; d_gene: NA; len: 14; j_gene: TRBJ1-3
CDR3aa: CASTPDEGLYEQYF; CDR3nt: TGTGCCAGCACCCCGGACGAGGGTCTCTACGAGCAGTACTTC; v_gene: TRBV5-5; abundance: NA; d_gene: NA; len: 14; j_gene: TRBJ2-7
CDR3aa: CASSHVSEHAYNEQFF; CDR3nt: TGTGCCAGCAGCCATGTATCGGAACACGCCTACAATGAGCAGTTCTTC; v_gene: TRBV11-1; abundance: NA; d_gene: NA; len: 16; j_gene: TRBJ2-1
CDR3aa: CSVEFRERVDTQYF; CDR3nt: TGCAGCGTTGAGTTCCGGGAGAGGGTAGATACGCAGTATTTT; v_gene: TRBV29-1; abundance: NA; d_gene: NA; len: 14; j_gene: TRBJ2-3
CDR3aa: CSVGKGSGVETQYF; CDR3nt: TGCAGCGTTGGGAAGGGTAGCGGGGTCGAGACCCAGTACTTC; v_gene: TRBV29-1; abundance: few; d_gene: TRBD2; len: 14; j_gene: TRBJ2-5
CDR3aa: CASSSTSANEQFF; CDR3nt: TGTGCCAGCAGCTCAACTAGCGCCAATGAGCAGTTCTTC; v_gene: TRBV7-9; abundance: NA; d_gene: TRBD2; len: 13; j_gene: TRBJ2-1
CDR3aa: CASSRQGAIYGYTF; CDR3nt: TGTGCCAGCAGTCGACAGGGGGCAATCTATGGCTACACCTTC; v_gene: TRBV12-3/TRBV12-4; abundance: NA; d_gene: TRBD1; len: 14; j_gene: TRBJ1-2
CDR3aa: CASSIRTQGATEAFF; CDR3nt: TGTGCCAGTAGTATCCGGACACAAGGAGCCACTGAAGCTTTCTTT; v_gene: TRBV19; abundance: NA; d_gene: NA; len: 15; j_gene: TRBJ1-1
CDR3aa: CASSSGQGVSSNQPQHF; CDR3nt: TGTGCCAGTAGCTCGGGACAGGGGGTCTCGAGCAATCAGCCCCAGCATTTT; v_gene: TRBV19; abundance: NA; d_gene: TRBD1; len: 17; j_gene: TRBJ1-5
CDR3aa: CASSKDYNEQFF; CDR3nt: TGTGCCAGCAGCAAGGACTACAATGAGCAGTTCTTC; v_gene: TRBV6-6; abundance: NA; d_gene: NA; len: 12; j_gene: TRBJ2-1
CDR3aa: CASRQLQGDRETQYF; CDR3nt: TGCGCCAGCAGGCAGCTACAGGGGGATCGAGAGACCCAGTACTTC; v_gene: TRBV5-1; abundance: NA; d_gene: TRBD1; len: 15; j_gene: TRBJ2-5
CDR3aa: CASSYGSYGYTF; CDR3nt: TGTGCCAGCAGTTATGGGAGCTATGGCTACACCTTC; v_gene: TRBV6-5; abundance: NA; d_gene: NA; len: 12; j_gene: TRBJ1-2
CDR3aa: CASSFLGRMNTEAFF; CDR3nt: TGTGCCAGCAGTTTCCTCGGGCGCATGAACACTGAAGCTTTCTTT; v_gene: TRBV27; abundance: NA; d_gene: NA; len: 15; j_gene: TRBJ1-1
CDR3aa: CASSSTVGGYTF; CDR3nt: TGTGCCAGCAGTTCCACGGTCGGAGGCTACACCTTC; v_gene: TRBV6-5; abundance: NA; d_gene: NA; len: 12; j_gene: TRBJ1-2
CDR3aa: CSVELIEGVLGETQYF; CDR3nt: TGCAGCGTTGAGTTAATCGAGGGAGTCCTTGGAGAGACCCAGTACTTC; v_gene: TRBV29-1; abundance: NA; d_gene: NA; len: 16; j_gene: TRBJ2-5
CDR3aa: CASRGGTGDDEQFF; CDR3nt: TGTGCCAGTAGAGGGGGGACAGGTGACGATGAGCAGTTCTTC; v_gene: TRBV19; abundance: NA; d_gene: TRBD1; len: 14; j_gene: TRBJ2-1
CDR3aa: CASSSGDRFTDTQYF; CDR3nt: TGTGCCAGTAGTTCGGGGGACAGATTCACAGATACGCAGTATTTT; v_gene: TRBV19; abundance: few; d_gene: NA; len: 15; j_gene: TRBJ2-3
CDR3aa: CASSLGKTYEQYF; CDR3nt: TGTGCCAGCAGTTTGGGCAAAACCTACGAGCAGTACTTC; v_gene: TRBV12-3/TRBV12-4; abundance: once; d_gene: NA; len: 13; j_gene: TRBJ2-7
CDR3aa: CASSPEDEQFF; CDR3nt: TGTGCCAGCTCACCGGAGGATGAGCAGTTCTTC; v_gene: TRBV18; abundance: NA; d_gene: NA; len: 11; j_gene: TRBJ2-1
CDR3aa: CSVEGREEGYEQYF; CDR3nt: TGCAGCGTTGAGGGCAGGGAAGAAGGTTACGAGCAGTACTTC; v_gene: TRBV29-1; abundance: NA; d_gene: NA; len: 14; j_gene: TRBJ2-7
CDR3aa: CASSLGGQSIEAFF; CDR3nt: TGTGCCAGCAGCTTAGGTGGGCAGAGCATTGAAGCTTTCTTT; v_gene: TRBV13; abundance: once; d_gene: NA; len: 14; j_gene: TRBJ1-1
CDR3aa: CASRGNSNQPQHF; CDR3nt: TGTGCCAGCAGGGGCAATAGCAATCAGCCCCAGCATTTT; v_gene: TRBV6-5; abundance: NA; d_gene: NA; len: 13; j_gene: TRBJ1-5
CDR3aa: CSVVGSAYEQYF; CDR3nt: TGCAGCGTTGTAGGCAGTGCCTACGAGCAGTACTTC; v_gene: TRBV29-1; abundance: NA; d_gene: NA; len: 12; j_gene: TRBJ2-7
CDR3aa: CSVGPGQGMNTEAFF; CDR3nt: TGCAGCGTTGGACCGGGACAGGGGATGAACACTGAAGCTTTCTTT; v_gene: TRBV29-1; abundance: NA; d_gene: TRBD1; len: 15; j_gene: TRBJ1-1
CDR3aa: CASSPGEYEQYF; CDR3nt: TGTGCCAGCTCACCGGGCGAGTACGAGCAGTACTTC; v_gene: TRBV18; abundance: NA; d_gene: NA; len: 12; j_gene: TRBJ2-7
CDR3aa: CASSLWGDRVGTEAFF; CDR3nt: TGTGCCAGCAGCTTGTGGGGAGACAGGGTAGGGACTGAAGCTTTCTTT; v_gene: TRBV5-1; abundance: NA; d_gene: TRBD1; len: 16; j_gene: TRBJ1-1
CDR3aa: CASSYSITEAFF; CDR3nt: TGTGCCAGCAGTTACTCGATAACCGAAGCTTTCTTT; v_gene: TRBV6-6; abundance: NA; d_gene: NA; len: 12; j_gene: TRBJ1-1
CDR3aa: CAWSAGQGWNSPLHF; CDR3nt: TGTGCCTGGAGTGCTGGACAGGGCTGGAATTCACCCCTCCACTTT; v_gene: TRBV30; abundance: NA; d_gene: TRBD1; len: 15; j_gene: TRBJ1-6
CDR3aa: CATSREGPSFRPLHF; CDR3nt: TGTGCCACCAGCAGAGAGGGCCCTAGCTTTAGACCCCTCCACTTT; v_gene: TRBV15; abundance: NA; d_gene: NA; len: 15; j_gene: TRBJ1-6
CDR3aa: CASSISWDRVHQPQHF; CDR3nt: TGTGCCAGTAGTATATCTTGGGACAGGGTCCATCAGCCCCAGCATTTT; v_gene: TRBV19; abundance: NA; d_gene: TRBD1; len: 16; j_gene: TRBJ1-5
CDR3aa: CASSLSLQPQHF; CDR3nt: TGTGCCAGCAGCTTAAGCCTTCAGCCCCAGCATTTT; v_gene: TRBV7-8; abundance: NA; d_gene: NA; len: 12; j_gene: TRBJ1-5
CDR3aa: CASNPGLAGDTEQYF; CDR3nt: TGTGCCAGCAACCCGGGACTAGCGGGGGACACCGAGCAGTACTTC; v_gene: TRBV6-5; abundance: few; d_gene: TRBD2; len: 15; j_gene: TRBJ2-7